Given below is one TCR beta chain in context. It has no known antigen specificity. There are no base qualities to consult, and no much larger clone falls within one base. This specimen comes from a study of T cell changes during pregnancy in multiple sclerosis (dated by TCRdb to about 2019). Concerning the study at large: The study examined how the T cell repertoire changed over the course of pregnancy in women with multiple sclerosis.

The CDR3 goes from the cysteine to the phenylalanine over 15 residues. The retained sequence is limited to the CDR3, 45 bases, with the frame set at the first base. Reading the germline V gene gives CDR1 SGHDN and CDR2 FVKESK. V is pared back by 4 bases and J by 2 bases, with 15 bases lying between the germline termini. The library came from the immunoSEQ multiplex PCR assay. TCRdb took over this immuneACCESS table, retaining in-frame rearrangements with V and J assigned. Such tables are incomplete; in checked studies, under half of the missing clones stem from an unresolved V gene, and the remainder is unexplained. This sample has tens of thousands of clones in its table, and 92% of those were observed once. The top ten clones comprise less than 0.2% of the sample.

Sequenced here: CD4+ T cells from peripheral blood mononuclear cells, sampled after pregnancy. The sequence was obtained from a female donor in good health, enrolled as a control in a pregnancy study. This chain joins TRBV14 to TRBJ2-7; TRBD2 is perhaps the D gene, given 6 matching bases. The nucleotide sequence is TGTGCCAGCAGCCCTCAAGGCGGACTAACCTACGAGCAGTACTTC. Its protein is CASSPQGGLTYEQYF.